The TCR beta chain described here comes from a study of CD8 T cells in ankylosing spondylitis. Looked up from germline, CDR1 is DFQATT and CDR2 is SNEGSKA (reference sequence). Trimming at V came to 2 bases and at J to 8 bases, leaving 6 bases not matched to a gene. The length of the CDR3 is 13 residues. A quantitative 5'-RACE method, one with molecular barcodes, was used to make TCR beta libraries. TCRdb analysed the 5' RACE reads with MiXCR anew, one entry per CDR3 protein. The sample has approximately 220,000 distinct CDR3 sequences; more than 25% are singletons. The clonotype originates from a male donor with ankylosing spondylitis or in good health (not recorded which). The sample consisted of blood, either unsorted or a sorted T cell fraction (not recorded which). This chain connects TRBV20-1 to TRBJ2-1, with 7 bases identical to TRBD1. DNA for the CDR3: TGCAGTGCTAGAAAGACAGGGTGGGATGAGCAGTTCTTC. Its translation: CSARKTGWDEQFF.